This is a list of T cell receptor beta chains from one sample in a study of graft-versus-host responses after intestinal transplantation. The method was immunoSEQ multiplex PCR; TCRdb's version includes in-frame clones alone and lacks a portion of them. The sample contains thousands of clones, roughly 29% of which appear only once. The specimen was alloreactive CD4+ T cells from a mixed lymphocyte reaction culture, collected before transplantation. The source is a human patient who was an organ donor for intestinal transplantation. Each CDR3 is given without its conserved first and last residue. Clone size is not always given. Where it is, it says once, few, many or a class for expanded clones.

clone_size: .
j_call: TRBJ2-1
v_call: TRBV5-1
cdr3_aa: ASIPGGGNEQF

clone_size: medium-sized
j_call: TRBJ2-7
v_call: TRBV2
cdr3_aa: ASSGQTTGEQY

clone_size: .
j_call: TRBJ2-7
v_call: TRBV5-4
cdr3_aa: ASSPGGRGRTDPYEQY

clone_size: few
j_call: TRBJ1-2
v_call: TRBV25-1
cdr3_aa: ASSEGGMAGNYGYT

clone_size: .
j_call: TRBJ2-7
v_call: TRBV7-3
cdr3_aa: ASSELAGGSYEQY

clone_size: .
j_call: TRBJ2-2
v_call: TRBV5-1
cdr3_aa: ASSWGVDGELF

clone_size: .
j_call: TRBJ2-1
v_call: TRBV7-3
cdr3_aa: ASSLGGTSGGTRNEQF

clone_size: few
j_call: TRBJ2-1
v_call: TRBV6-1
cdr3_aa: ASTPATGGADEQF

clone_size: .
j_call: TRBJ1-5
v_call: TRBV7-6
cdr3_aa: ASSLGRYSNQPQH

clone_size: few
j_call: TRBJ2-1
v_call: TRBV19
cdr3_aa: ASAIRPSGWGYEQF

clone_size: .
j_call: TRBJ2-7
v_call: TRBV29-1
cdr3_aa: SVGVGTGKY

clone_size: medium-sized
j_call: TRBJ1-2
v_call: TRBV2
cdr3_aa: ASSEDRAYGYT

clone_size: few
j_call: TRBJ1-2
v_call: TRBV28
cdr3_aa: ASSLRNNYGYT

clone_size: .
j_call: TRBJ2-3
v_call: TRBV11-2
cdr3_aa: ASSPSGGRRTDTQY

clone_size: medium-sized
j_call: TRBJ1-5
v_call: TRBV27
cdr3_aa: ASSLEGQSRKQPQH

clone_size: few
j_call: TRBJ2-7
v_call: TRBV5-4
cdr3_aa: ASSQDLLGEQY

clone_size: medium-sized
j_call: TRBJ2-7
v_call: TRBV19
cdr3_aa: ASSRQGTGEQY

clone_size: .
j_call: TRBJ2-1
v_call: TRBV6-1
cdr3_aa: ASRRGPFLEQF

clone_size: .
j_call: TRBJ1-2
v_call: TRBV7-9
cdr3_aa: ASSPDSNYGYT

clone_size: .
j_call: TRBJ2-3
v_call: TRBV19
cdr3_aa: ASNKAGAGDTQY

clone_size: .
j_call: TRBJ2-3
v_call: TRBV5-1
cdr3_aa: ASSLATGDGTDTQY

clone_size: .
j_call: TRBJ2-5
v_call: TRBV10-1
cdr3_aa: ASSSWGDRETQY

clone_size: .
j_call: TRBJ1-4
v_call: TRBV18
cdr3_aa: ASSPVGGNNEKLF

clone_size: few
j_call: TRBJ2-3
v_call: TRBV18
cdr3_aa: ASSTTGTPDTQY

clone_size: few
j_call: TRBJ1-1
v_call: TRBV11-2
cdr3_aa: ASSLWGQTNTEAF

clone_size: .
j_call: TRBJ2-7
v_call: TRBV6-5
cdr3_aa: AISEGTSSGEQY

clone_size: .
j_call: TRBJ1-2
v_call: TRBV5-4
cdr3_aa: ASSLGVRGEKGYT

clone_size: medium-sized
j_call: TRBJ2-2
v_call: TRBV29-1
cdr3_aa: SYLGQGSTGELF

clone_size: .
j_call: TRBJ1-5
v_call: TRBV6-1
cdr3_aa: AGSLTGHSNQPQH

clone_size: few
j_call: TRBJ2-7
v_call: TRBV7-2
cdr3_aa: ASSLAGRASYEQY

clone_size: .
j_call: TRBJ2-1
v_call: TRBV28
cdr3_aa: ASGGYGGEEQF

clone_size: .
j_call: TRBJ2-6
v_call: TRBV5-1
cdr3_aa: ASSWDRANVLT

clone_size: .
j_call: TRBJ1-1
v_call: TRBV12-5
cdr3_aa: ASGFSPGQGSPEAF

clone_size: .
j_call: TRBJ2-1
v_call: TRBV6-4
cdr3_aa: ASKIALSSYNEQF

clone_size: .
j_call: TRBJ2-5
v_call: TRBV4-3
cdr3_aa: ASSQDLTGVWRETQY

clone_size: medium-sized
j_call: TRBJ2-1
v_call: TRBV10-3
cdr3_aa: AISDDRLNYNEQF

clone_size: .
j_call: TRBJ2-1
v_call: TRBV7-3
cdr3_aa: ASSPRPSGSVKEQF

clone_size: medium-sized
j_call: TRBJ2-1
v_call: TRBV5-1
cdr3_aa: ASSPASGRANEQF

clone_size: .
j_call: TRBJ2-3
v_call: TRBV6-5
cdr3_aa: ASSAGRGTQY

clone_size: .
j_call: TRBJ2-5
v_call: TRBV7-9
cdr3_aa: ASSFAGGGLPETQY

clone_size: .
j_call: TRBJ2-7
v_call: TRBV21-1
cdr3_aa: ASSKVTGGVYEQY

clone_size: .
j_call: TRBJ1-2
v_call: TRBV27
cdr3_aa: ASTGALSLYYGYT

clone_size: few
j_call: TRBJ2-5
v_call: TRBV11-2
cdr3_aa: ASSPIVHYTLQETQY

clone_size: few
j_call: TRBJ2-7
v_call: TRBV5-1
cdr3_aa: ASSLGGTGIYEQY

clone_size: .
j_call: TRBJ2-7
v_call: TRBV6-6
cdr3_aa: ASRATSGATYEQY